This is a list of T cell receptor beta chains from one sample in a study of blood T cell repertoires in COVID-19. Only in-frame clones appear in the TCRdb table, and some are missing; sequencing was by immunoSEQ multiplex PCR. The data hold just over 6,000 clones, with around 91% observed a single time. Sequencing was carried out using peripheral blood. These receptors were taken from a human donor in a cohort sampled during active COVID-19. The CDR3 runs from the conserved cysteine through the conserved F or W. Clone size, where shown, is once, few, many, or a class for clones that have expanded.

NA,TRBV27,CASSLVSSGIPTEGTQYF
NA,TRBV30,CAWSVLAGNQPQHF
NA,TRBV6-6,CASSHRSSGGQSSGSPGELFF
NA,TRBV28,CASSPITGYDTQYF
NA,TRBV19,CASALGVDTEAFF
NA,TRBV28,CASIWAGQETNEKLFF
NA,TRBV24-1,CATSVSTGTDTQYF
NA,TRBV6-2/TRBV6-3,CASSYPGAGGGQFF
NA,TRBV11-2,CASSAGASGSYNEQFF
NA,TRBV19,CASSIQGKEQYF
once,TRBV2,CASRRPRERATYEQYF
once,TRBV29-1,CSAGTGGGYGYTF
NA,TRBV27,CASSTSGPKTDTQYF
NA,TRBV2,CASKVEADTQYF
NA,TRBV19,CASLQDRDHNEQFF
once,TRBV28,CASSFLRGASSYEQYF
once,TRBV21-1,CASSPRDRLAKNIQYF
NA,TRBV4-2,CASSQEGAGNQPQHF
NA,TRBV5-6,CASSLSGRPPYF
NA,TRBV16,CASGPSGESNQPQHF
NA,TRBV6-6,CASSYIGGAGNEQFF
NA,TRBV5-6,CASSWPEGSPLHF
NA,TRBV6-6,CASRGGGYSNQPQHF
NA,TRBV28,CASRGTSGSGRQFF
NA,TRBV3-1/TRBV3-2,CASSRGTGVGKLFF
once,TRBV5-1,CASSPRQASFTEAFF
once,TRBV10-3,CAIEAASTDTQYF
few,TRBV6-4,CASSDGPSKGADTQYF
NA,TRBV7-6,CASSYSGETQYF
NA,TRBV27,CASSPRGPYEQYF
NA,TRBV18,CASSVSRGNTEAFF
NA,TRBV7-2,CASSWLTGNTEAFF
once,TRBV7-9,CASSESGTAYF
NA,TRBV5-1,CASSLGQGDSPLHF